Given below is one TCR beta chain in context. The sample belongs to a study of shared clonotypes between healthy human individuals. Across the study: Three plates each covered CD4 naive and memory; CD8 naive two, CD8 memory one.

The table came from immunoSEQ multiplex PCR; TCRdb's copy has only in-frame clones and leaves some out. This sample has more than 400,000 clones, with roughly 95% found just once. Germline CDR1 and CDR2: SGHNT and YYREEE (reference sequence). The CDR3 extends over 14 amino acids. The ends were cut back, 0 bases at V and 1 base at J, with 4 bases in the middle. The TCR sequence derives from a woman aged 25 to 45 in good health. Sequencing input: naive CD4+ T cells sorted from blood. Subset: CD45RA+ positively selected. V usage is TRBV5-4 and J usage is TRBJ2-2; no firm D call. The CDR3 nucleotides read TGTGCCAGCAGCTTGGCGGGGAACACCGGGGAGCTGTTTTTT. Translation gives CASSLAGNTGELFF.